The source of this T cell receptor (beta chain) is a study of T cell responses to AZD1222 COVID-19 vaccine. The CDR3 is 13 residues long. Germline V gene data show CDR1 as MDHEN and CDR2 as SYDVKM. Trimming pared 4 bases from V and 2 bases from J, leaving 9 bases between. Note on this clone: Its specificity is not known.

This table comes from immunoSEQ multiplex PCR, and its TCRdb copy is limited to in-frame clones, with some not included. This table holds 93,000 or so clones, 91% found once. Study-wide findings and caveats: Clonal diversity was possibly underestimated, and the donors were mostly white British, with more females.

The sequenced sample was peripheral blood, obtained on day 0 of AZD1222 vaccination. The TCR was taken from an adult in good health. The J gene is TRBJ2-7, the V gene TRBV28; D perhaps matches TRBD1 (6 bases). The CDR3 sequence: CASSYRTAYEQYF. Here the CDR3 DNA reads TGTGCCAGCAGTTACAGGACAGCCTACGAGCAGTACTTC.